This T cell receptor (beta chain) was captured by sequencing in a study of OX40 agonist ivuxolimab in advanced cancers. Study at large: Patients in the trial were receiving intravenous ivuxolimab every 2 weeks, at doses of 0.01 to 10 mg/kg. The dose-escalation cohort had hepatocellular carcinoma, melanoma, renal cell or head and neck cancer. Of the patients, three showed partial responses, one with hepatocellular carcinoma and two with cutaneous melanoma.

Germline V gene lookup returns CDR1 SGHTA and CDR2 FQGNSA. V lost 1 base and J 3 bases, leaving 13 bases between the germline ends. The CDR3 contains 16 residues. Study observations and caveats: By week 6 at 0.1 to 3.0 mg/kg, blood CD4+ and CD8+ T cells had expanded clonally.

The assay was immunoSEQ multiplex PCR, and TCRdb's table has in-frame clones only and misses some. Here the sample spans roughly 79,000 clones, about 90% being singletons. Note on this clone: Its antigen is not known.

The rearrangement uses TRBV7-2 and TRBJ1-5, with a weak D call TRBD1 (5 bases). This clonotype was obtained from an adult with an advanced solid tumor such as melanoma, head and neck, liver or kidney cancer. The input for sequencing was CD4+ or CD8+ T cells sorted from blood, taken in a trial of the OX40 agonist ivuxolimab. CDR3 coding DNA: TGTGCCAGCAGCTTAGGAGAGGGGCTCCTCAATCAGCCCCAGCATTTT. It specifies CASSLGEGLLNQPQHF.